The entry below gives a single T cell receptor beta chain sequence along with its context. This clonotype was counted between two and nine times. The antigen it binds to is not known. Base qualities are missing; no much larger clone stands one base away. The data originate from a study of T cells in Graves' hyperthyroidism and ophthalmopathy (dated by TCRdb to the late 2010s). In the study overall: Peripheral blood samples were taken at initial diagnosis, before any treatment was given. To identify TCR V-J signatures that set the groups apart, the researchers used a discovery cohort of about a hundred patients, made up of 40 to 45 with Graves' ophthalmopathy and 55 to 65 with stable Graves' hyperthyroidism. Whether ophthalmopathy could be predicted prospectively was tested in an independent validation cohort made up of under 20 hyperthyroidism patients plus 17 patients who later progressed to ophthalmopathy. For training and testing, the 100 or so patients in the discovery cohort were randomly divided in a 7:3 ratio. The study also compared thyroid tissue and blood T-cell repertoires from a handful of Graves' hyperthyroidism patients. Once sampling was done, hyperthyroidism patients were given methimazole at a starting dose of 30 mg daily, whereas ophthalmopathy patients were given high-dose intravenous methylprednisolone. According to the paper, TCR Vbeta CDR3 sequencing was carried out on roughly 130 peripheral blood samples, which came from about 45 ophthalmopathy, under 80 hyperthyroidism and about 17 progressor patients. The investigation overall reported the following: No statistical method was used to set the sample size in advance, and investigators knew the group allocation. A model built on a 13 V-J signature distinguished ophthalmopathy from stable hyperthyroidism, reaching around 88% sensitivity and about 81% specificity in cross-validation and 80%/75% in testing. During validation, the model predicted progression to ophthalmopathy a median of approximately 6 months ahead of onset, with just under 71% sensitivity and under 85% specificity. Most expanded thyroid clonotypes (frequency above 0.001) were also found in blood, which suggests that blood repertoires may mirror thyroid immune responses.

The TCR beta CDR3 regions were amplified from RNA transcripts. For the first round of RT-PCR on the TCR CDR3, the HTBI primer set was used together with the Qiagen OneStep RT-PCR kit. Libraries were constructed in a second round of multiplex PCR, after which size selection and purification were performed. Sequencing of the libraries was done on an Illumina HiSeq2000 using paired-end 100 bp reads. As for how the authors treated the data: SOAPnuke was used to process the raw data, throwing out any read that contained adapters or uncalled bases, had a mean Phred below 15, or lacked an exact constant-primer or identifier match. High-quality paired reads were merged with COPE v1.2.5, and unique nucleotide sequences were defined as clonotypes. MiTCR v1.1 was used to align clonotypes to the IMGT TRBV, TRBD and TRBJ reference segments. The analysis was restricted to V-J combinations with a frequency above 0.0001, which together covered roughly 99% of the repertoires. A TCS score was defined as the ratio between F50 (clonal expansion) and ExV (chaos), using BLOSUM62-based TCRdist between CDR3 peptides within each V-J. Welch's t-statistics and random forest reduced around 550 V-J features to roughly 13, which were used in a naive Bayes classifier (R e1071). The Morisita-Horn index was used to measure how similar the thyroid and blood repertoires were. TCRdb reworked the public reads: Q25 trimming with fastp, MiXCR clone assembly, productive beta chains retained. Identical CDR3 proteins give one entry, which carries the most common genes and DNA. For this entry, the V and J calls and clone size follow TCRdb and not the study's own pipeline. The sample data list roughly 700,000 distinct CDR3 sequences, and roughly 32% of these were observed just once. The ten largest clones capture around 30% of the sample.

Stable Graves' hyperthyroidism was defined as the absence of progression to ophthalmopathy over 18 months of follow-up. Hyperthyroidism patients were newly diagnosed, had a disease duration of under 2 months, and were aged 18 to 65 years. Patients with uncontrolled infections, other autoimmune diseases, pregnancy or lactation were excluded. Diagnoses were based on clinical symptoms, serum thyroxine and TRAb, thyroid ultrasound and orbital computed tomography. Ficoll-Paque density gradient centrifugation was used to isolate PBMCs from around 10 ml of fresh peripheral blood. Total RNA was extracted using Trizol reagent, and RNA quality was assessed on an Agilent 2100 Bioanalyzer. The source is a woman in her thirties or forties with Graves' hyperthyroidism. Sequenced sample: blood.

This receptor carries the CDR3 CASSLGAGLETGELFF. The sequence in DNA is TGTGCCAGCAGCTTAGGTGCGGGACTAGAGACCGGGGAGCTGTTTTTT. This receptor chain uses TRBV11-3 and TRBJ2-2; the central 8 bases match TRBD2. From cysteine to phenylalanine, the CDR3 is 16 amino acids long. Only the CDR3 portion is preserved as DNA: 48 bases, with reading frame beginning at the first base. V is trimmed back by 1 base and J by 5 bases, and the junction contains 6 bases that no gene match accounts for. CDR1 and CDR2, per the germline V gene, are SGHNT and YENEEA.